The 25 T cell receptor beta chains below were found in one sample sequenced in a study of shared clonotypes between healthy human individuals. Produced via immunoSEQ multiplex PCR; TCRdb's table is partial and in-frame only. The sample lists some 95,000 clones; roughly 69% were seen once. The sample was memory CD8+ T cells sorted from blood. Subset defined: CD45RO+ cells pooled with CCR7-negative TemRA cells. Receptors were obtained from a young man in good health.

Here the CDR3 DNA reads TGTGCCAGCAGCTTAAACGGGGCTAGGCTCGCCGGGGAGCTGTTTTTT. This gives the protein CASSLNGARLAGELFF. J is TRBJ2-2 and V is TRBV7-3, with D possibly called TRBD1 or TRBD2 (5 bases each). The CDR3 is made up of 16 amino acids. Trimming left V 1 base short and J 6 bases short, with 15 bases between. Looked up from germline, CDR1 is SGHTA and CDR2 is FQGTGA.

The chain recombines TRBV27 with TRBJ2-7; D uncertain. The CDR3 covers 13 residues. Per germline, CDR1 MNHEY and CDR2 SMNVEV (reference sequence). V lost 8 bases and J 0 bases, leaving 11 bases between the germline ends. The chain's CDR3 is CASRPGRSYEQYF. In DNA form, the CDR3 reads TGTGCCAGCCGGCCAGGCCGCTCCTACGAGCAGTACTTC.

The gene calls are TRBV2 and TRBJ2-3; D perhaps matches TRBD2 (5 bases). Germline CDR1 SNHLY, CDR2 FYNNEI. V lost 2 bases, J lost 10 bases, and 10 bases lay in between. This CDR3 has 12 amino acids. CDR3 region: CASSERGIAQYF. CDR3 sequence (DNA): TGTGCCAGCAGTGAACGGGGAATCGCGCAGTATTTT. Looking up the rest from reference TRBV2 and TRBJ2-3 gives the full variable domain: EPEVTQTPSHQVTQMGQEVILRCVPISNHLYFYWYRQILGQKVEFLVSFYNNEISEKSEIFDDQFSVERPDGSNFTLKIRSTKLEDSAMYFCASSERGIAQYFGPGTRLTVL.

The V gene is TRBV7-9, the J gene TRBJ2-1; D unresolved. V lost 2 bases, J lost 9 bases, and 8 bases lay in between. Germline CDR1 SEHNR, CDR2 FQNEAQ (reference sequence). This CDR3 region has 12 residues. The CDR3 loop reads CASSLRNSEQFF. For the CDR3, the DNA is TGTGCCAGCAGCTTAAGAAACAGTGAGCAGTTCTTC. Using reference TRBV7-9 and TRBJ2-1 for the parts outside the CDR3, the full variable domain is DTGVSQNPRHKITKRGQNVTFRCDPISEHNRLYWYRQTLGQGPEFLTYFQNEAQLEKSRLLSDRFSAERPKGSFSTLEIQRTEQGDSAMYLCASSLRNSEQFFGPGTRLTVL.

This clone was picked up one time. The chain combines TRBV5-6 with TRBJ2-1, with 13 positions matching TRBD2. This CDR3 spans 17 amino acids. From germline, CDR1 is SGHDT and CDR2 YYEEEE. V shed 4 bases, J shed 3 bases, and the junction held 7 bases outside the gene matches. This CDR3 is CASSTGTSGTHYNEQFF. The DNA for the CDR3 is TGTGCCAGCAGCACAGGGACTAGCGGGACGCACTACAATGAGCAGTTCTTC.

The chain uses TRBV7-9 and TRBJ2-7; the match to TRBD2 covers 10 bases. The CDR3 extends over 18 amino acids. Germline assignment: CDR1 SEHNR and CDR2 FQNEAQ (reference sequence). V gave up 7 bases and J gave up 4 bases; unmatched junction bases: 19. CDR3 protein: CASNLDRNTLAGAYEQYF. The CDR3 DNA reads as TGTGCCAGCAATTTGGACAGGAATACTCTAGCGGGAGCTTACGAGCAGTACTTC.

The J gene is TRBJ2-7, the V gene TRBV10-1; 8 bases map to TRBD2. Trimming removed 5 bases from V and 2 bases from J; junction bases left unmatched: 5. The CDR3 contains 14 residues. The germline V gene has CDR1 WNHNN and CDR2 SYGVQD (reference sequence). The CDR3, as DNA: TGCGCCAGCAGTACTAGCGGCCTGCCCTACGAGCAGTACTTC. The encoded protein is CASSTSGLPYEQYF.

The V call is TRBV19, the J call TRBJ2-3; D is unresolved. This CDR3 is 12 amino acids long. The V end lost 3 bases, the J end lost 0 bases, and 1 base lay between the germline ends. Germline V gene lookup returns CDR1 LNHDA and CDR2 SQIVND (reference sequence). CDR3 nucleotide sequence: TGTGCCAGTAGTATGAGCACAGATACGCAGTATTTT. It codes for CASSMSTDTQYF. Full variable domain (remainder filled in from reference TRBV19 and TRBJ2-3): DGGITQSPKYLFRKEGQNVTLSCEQNLNHDAMYWYRQDPGQGLRLIYYSQIVNDFQKGDIAEGYSVSREKKESFPLTVTSAQKNPTAFYLCASSMSTDTQYFGPGTRLTVL.

The chain links TRBV4-3 to TRBJ2-7; TRBD1 might be the D (6 bases). V lost 1 base and J 2 bases, leaving 18 bases between the germline ends. The CDR3 is 17 residues long. Looked up from germline, CDR1 is LGHNA and CDR2 is YSLEER. CDR3 in amino acids: CASSQVADSTGTYEQYF. CDR3 DNA: TGCGCCAGCAGCCAAGTAGCCGACTCGACAGGAACCTACGAGCAGTACTTC.

The chain is built from TRBV29-1 and TRBJ1-2; TRBD1 matches at 9 bases. Trimming took 4 bases from V and 6 from J; bases not matched to a gene: 9. This CDR3 spans 14 amino acids. Germline loops: CDR1 SQVTM, CDR2 ANQGSEA. The CDR3 DNA is TGCAGCGTTGTCCCGAAGGACAGGGGCCATGGCTACACCTTC. This gives the protein CSVVPKDRGHGYTF.

The chain uses TRBV10-3 and TRBJ2-1; 11 bases agree with TRBD2. Trimming cost V 2 bases and J 8 bases; bases outside gene matches: 8. The length of the CDR3 is 16 residues. From germline, CDR1 is ENHRY and CDR2 SYGVKD. Here the CDR3 reads CAISEALAGEKYEQFF. CDR3 bases: TGTGCCATCAGTGAGGCACTAGCGGGAGAGAAATATGAGCAGTTCTTC.

The chain couples TRBV28 to TRBJ2-1; 11 positions match TRBD2. CDR1 is MDHEN and CDR2 is SYDVKM in the germline V gene. CDR3 length: 16 residues. After removal of 5 bases from V and 9 bases from J, the junction contained 12 bases not matched to a gene. CDR3 in DNA: TGTGCCAGCAGTGTCGGGACTAGCGGAGTTACCGGTGAGCAGTTCTTC. It specifies CASSVGTSGVTGEQFF. The complete variable domain, with remaining parts taken from reference TRBV28 and TRBJ2-1, reads DVKVTQSSRYLVKRTGEKVFLECVQDMDHENMFWYRQDPGLGLRLIYFSYDVKMKEKGDIPEGYSVSREKKERFSLILESASTNQTSMYLCASSVGTSGVTGEQFFGPGTRLTVL.

The rearrangement joins TRBV6-5 to TRBJ2-1, with 10 bases that match TRBD2. Germline V CDR1 and CDR2: MNHEY, SVGAGI. The J segment lost 8 bases and the V segment lost 4 bases, leaving 8 bases of the junction unmatched. The CDR3 extends over 15 amino acids. The CDR3 loop reads CASSSLAGVRHEQFF. CDR3 coding DNA: TGTGCCAGCAGTTCTCTAGCGGGGGTTCGGCATGAGCAGTTCTTC.

The J gene is TRBJ2-3, the V gene TRBV14; D gene unclear. Germline CDR1 is SGHDN and CDR2 is FVKESK. Trimming removed 2 bases from V and 5 bases from J, with 14 bases in between. The CDR3 consists of 15 residues. Written as DNA, the CDR3 is TGTGCCAGCAGCCAACACCTAGTTTGGGTAGATACGCAGTATTTT. Encoded protein: CASSQHLVWVDTQYF.

This chain links TRBV6-5 with TRBJ1-1; D unclear. The CDR3 spans 13 residues. The germline V gene has CDR1 MNHEY and CDR2 SVGAGI. The germline V and J ends were trimmed by 6 bases and 1 base, with 9 bases remaining between them. The CDR3 reads CASRPFKNTEAFF. In DNA, the CDR3 is TGTGCCAGCAGGCCTTTCAAGAACACTGAAGCTTTCTTT.

Only a few counts were recorded for this clone. It may be a read error: a sequence one base away is much more abundant. Here the CDR3 DNA reads TGTGCCAGCAGTGCGGGAGGCACAGATACGCAGTATTTT. Translated, it gives CASSAGGTDTQYF. V and J are TRBV6-4 and TRBJ2-3, with D possibly TRBD2 on 6 matching bases. Germline V gene sequence: CDR1 MRHNA, CDR2 SNTAGT. The CDR3 runs 13 residues. V lost 4 bases, J lost 1 base, and 6 bases lay in between.

The chain is built from TRBV18 and TRBJ2-1, with 9 bases aligning to TRBD1. Germline V gene sequence: CDR1 KGHSH, CDR2 LQKENI. Unmatched junction bases numbered 17, after V lost 3 bases and J lost 5 bases. This CDR3 is 19 amino acids long. CDR3 bases: TGTGCCAGCTCACCGAGAATACTGACAGGGGGAGAGGCCCACAATGAGCAGTTCTTC. This translates into CASSPRILTGGEAHNEQFF.

About this clone itself: A much larger clone lies one base from this, so it may be a read error. The chain carries TRBV9 and TRBJ1-4, with no clear D. CDR3 length equals 14 residues. Germline values: CDR1 SGDLS, CDR2 YYNGEE. The CDR3 spells CTSSVGTLDEKLFF. The CDR3 DNA is TGTACCAGCAGCGTAGGTACGTTGGATGAAAAACTGTTTTTT.

For this clone: The junction differs from germline at one of its ends, possibly a read error. The CDR3 here is CASSLGQTRQETQYF. Written as DNA, the CDR3 is TGTGCCAGCAGCTTAGGGCAGACGAGACAAGAGACCCAGTACTTC. The chain has TRBV5-3 and TRBJ2-5; the D is unclear. TRBV5-3 is assigned to the ORF class and has an uncertain function. The CDR3 totals 15 residues.

The rearrangement links TRBV7-9 to TRBJ2-7, with TRBD2 matching over 9 bases. Germline CDR1 SEHNR, CDR2 FQNEAQ (reference sequence). The CDR3 covers 16 residues. The V and J ends lost 5 bases and 2 bases, in that order; junction bases with no gene match: 10. Here the CDR3 DNA reads TGTGCCAGCAGCCTGCGTCTAGCGGGACCTACCTACGAGCAGTACTTC. Protein product: CASSLRLAGPTYEQYF.

This clone was found a few times. The chain recombines TRBV21-1 with TRBJ2-5; the table's D gene call, TRBD1, was not cross checked with the DNA. TRBV21-1 is annotated as a pseudogene. This CDR3 contains 17 residues. The CDR3 is CASSKRRPGQGQETQYF. The DNA of the CDR3 is TGTGCCAGCAGCAAAAGAAGGCCGGGACAGGGCCAAGAGACCCAGTACTTC.

The chain employs TRBV12-2 and TRBJ1-2. TRBV12-2 is a known pseudogene. The CDR3 extends over 16 amino acids. In nucleotides, the CDR3 is TGTGCAAGTCGCAGCTCCCGGCCACGAAAGACCTATGGCTACACCTTC. This sequence encodes CASRSSRPRKTYGYTF.

CDR3 sequence reads: CASSLPWETQYF. The DNA for the CDR3 is TGTGCCAGCAGTTTGCCTTGGGAGACCCAGTACTTC. The V call is TRBV28, the J call TRBJ2-5, with unresolved D. Germline V lookup: CDR1 MDHEN, CDR2 SYDVKM. The CDR3 spans 12 residues. With 3 bases removed from V and 5 bases from J, the gap between germline ends came to 7 bases.

The genes are TRBV7-9 and TRBJ1-1; weak D call: TRBD1 (6 bases). Germline CDR1 reads SEHNR; CDR2 reads FQNEAQ (reference sequence). Trimming pared 3 bases from V and 7 bases from J, leaving 15 bases between. The CDR3 totals 14 residues. Here the CDR3 DNA reads TGTGCCAGCAGCTTGTTGGACAGTGGCGATGAAGCTTTCTTT. This translates into CASSLLDSGDEAFF.

V usage is TRBV6-4 and J usage is TRBJ2-2; no definite D call. The V end lost 2 bases, the J end lost 5 bases, and 6 bases lay between the germline ends. CDR1 MRHNA and CDR2 SNTAGT come from the germline V gene. This CDR3 contains 13 residues. The CDR3 loop reads CASSDDVTGELFF. In DNA, the CDR3 is TGTGCCAGCAGTGACGATGTGACCGGGGAGCTGTTTTTT.